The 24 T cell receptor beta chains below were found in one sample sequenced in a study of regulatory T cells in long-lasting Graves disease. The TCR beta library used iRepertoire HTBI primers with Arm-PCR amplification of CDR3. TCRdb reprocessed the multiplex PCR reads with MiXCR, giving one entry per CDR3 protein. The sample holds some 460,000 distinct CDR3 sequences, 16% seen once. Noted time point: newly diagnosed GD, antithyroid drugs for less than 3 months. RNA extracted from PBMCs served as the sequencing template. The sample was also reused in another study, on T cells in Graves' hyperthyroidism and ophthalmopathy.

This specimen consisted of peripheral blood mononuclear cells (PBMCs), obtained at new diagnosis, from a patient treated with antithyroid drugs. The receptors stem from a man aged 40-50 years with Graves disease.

CDR3 protein: CASSPDKTYGYTF. CDR3 DNA: TGTGCCAGCAGCCCAGACAAGACCTATGGCTACACCTTC. The gene calls are TRBV7-3 and TRBJ1-2; no definite D call. With 5 bases removed from V and 4 bases from J, the gap between germline ends came to 11 bases. CDR3 length: 13 amino acids. CDR1 is SGHTA, CDR2 FQGTGA, per germline.

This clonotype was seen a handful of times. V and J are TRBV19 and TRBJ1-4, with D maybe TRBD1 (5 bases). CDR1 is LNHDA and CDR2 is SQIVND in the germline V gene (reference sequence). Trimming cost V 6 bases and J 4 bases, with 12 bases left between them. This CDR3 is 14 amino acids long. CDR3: CASRPTADNEKLFF. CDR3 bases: TGTGCCAGTAGGCCGACAGCCGATAATGAAAAACTGTTTTTT. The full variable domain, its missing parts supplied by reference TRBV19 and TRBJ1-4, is DGGITQSPKYLFRKEGQNVTLSCEQNLNHDAMYWYRQDPGQGLRLIYYSQIVNDFQKGDIAEGYSVSREKKESFPLTVTSAQKNPTAFYLCASRPTADNEKLFFGSGTQLSVL.

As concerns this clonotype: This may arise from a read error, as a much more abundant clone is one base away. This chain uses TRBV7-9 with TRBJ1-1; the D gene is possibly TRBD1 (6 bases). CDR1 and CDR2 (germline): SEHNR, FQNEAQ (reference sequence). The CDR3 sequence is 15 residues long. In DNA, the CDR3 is TGTGCCATAAAAAAGGGGGAATCGATGAACACTGGAGCTTTCTTT. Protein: CAIKKGESMNTGAFF.

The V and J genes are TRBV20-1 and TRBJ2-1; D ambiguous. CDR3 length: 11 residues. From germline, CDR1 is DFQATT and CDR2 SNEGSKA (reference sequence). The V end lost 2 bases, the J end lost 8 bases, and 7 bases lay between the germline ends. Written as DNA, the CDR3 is TGCAGTGCTAGAACTGCCGATGAGCAGTTCTTC. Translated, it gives CSARTADEQFF.

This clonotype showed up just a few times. CDR3 residues: CASSLFWGGLDSYNEQFF. CDR3 sequence (DNA): TGTGCCAGCAGCTTGTTCTGGGGGGGCTTAGACTCCTACAATGAGCAGTTCTTC. The V gene is TRBV5-5, the J gene TRBJ2-1; the D gene is possibly TRBD2 (7 bases). Trimming stripped 1 base from V and 0 bases from J, with 17 bases between. CDR3 length equals 18 residues. CDR1 is SGHKS, CDR2 YYEKEE, per germline (reference sequence).

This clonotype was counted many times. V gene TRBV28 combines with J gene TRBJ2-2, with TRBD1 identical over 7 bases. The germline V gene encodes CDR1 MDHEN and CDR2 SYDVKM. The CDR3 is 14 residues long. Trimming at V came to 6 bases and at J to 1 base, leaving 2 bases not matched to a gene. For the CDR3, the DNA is TGTGCCAGCAGAGGGACAGTGAACACCGGGGAGCTGTTTTTT. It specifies CASRGTVNTGELFF.

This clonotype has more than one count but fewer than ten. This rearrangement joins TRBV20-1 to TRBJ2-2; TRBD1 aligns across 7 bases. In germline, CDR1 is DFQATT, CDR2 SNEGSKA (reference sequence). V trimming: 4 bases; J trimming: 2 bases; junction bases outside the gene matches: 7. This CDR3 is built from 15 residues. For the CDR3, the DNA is TGCAGTGCTACTAAAGGGGGCGATAACACCGGGGAGCTGTTTTTT. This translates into CSATKGGDNTGELFF.

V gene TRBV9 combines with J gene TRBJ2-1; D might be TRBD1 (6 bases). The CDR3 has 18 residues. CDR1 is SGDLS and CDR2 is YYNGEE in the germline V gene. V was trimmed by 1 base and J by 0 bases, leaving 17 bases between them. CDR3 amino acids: CASSVRAEGQSSYNEQFF. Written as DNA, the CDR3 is TGTGCCAGCAGCGTACGGGCCGAAGGACAGAGCTCCTACAATGAGCAGTTCTTC.

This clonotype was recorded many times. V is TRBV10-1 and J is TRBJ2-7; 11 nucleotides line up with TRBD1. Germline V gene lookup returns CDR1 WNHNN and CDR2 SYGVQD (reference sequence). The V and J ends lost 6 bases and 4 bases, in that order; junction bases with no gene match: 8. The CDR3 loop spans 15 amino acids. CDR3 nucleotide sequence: TGCGCCAGCAGCGATAGGACAGGGGGCCAATACGAGCAGTACTTC. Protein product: CASSDRTGGQYEQYF.

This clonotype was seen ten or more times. The CDR3 region has the DNA TGTGCCTGGAGGCCTATTTTTGACTATGGCTACACCTTC. Translated, it gives CAWRPIFDYGYTF. The V and J genes are TRBV30 and TRBJ1-2; D gene unclear. Germline V gene lookup returns CDR1 GTSNPN and CDR2 SVGIG (reference sequence). The CDR3 totals 13 residues. Trimming pared 3 bases from V and 3 bases from J, leaving 11 bases between.

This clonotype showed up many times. The CDR3 nucleotides read TGTGCCAGCGCTTTGTCGGGCGAGCAGTACTTC. Amino acids: CASALSGEQYF. The chain carries TRBV6-1 and TRBJ2-7, with D unclear. The CDR3 has 11 amino acids. Germline CDR1 reads MNHNS; CDR2 reads SASEGT. V gave up 8 bases and J gave up 6 bases, with 11 bases separating them.

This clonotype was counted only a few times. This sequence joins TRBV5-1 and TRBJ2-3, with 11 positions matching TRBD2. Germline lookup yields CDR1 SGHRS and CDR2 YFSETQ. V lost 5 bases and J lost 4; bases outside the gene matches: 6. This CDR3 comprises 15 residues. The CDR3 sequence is CASSTSGRRADTQYF. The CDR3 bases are TGCGCCAGCAGTACTAGCGGGAGACGGGCAGATACGCAGTATTTT.

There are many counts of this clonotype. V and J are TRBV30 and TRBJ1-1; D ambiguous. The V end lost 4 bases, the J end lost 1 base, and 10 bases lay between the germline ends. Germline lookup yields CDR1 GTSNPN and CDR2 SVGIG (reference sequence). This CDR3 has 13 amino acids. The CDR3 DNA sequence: TGTGCCTGGAATGGAGTTACGAACACTGAAGCTTTCTTT. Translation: CAWNGVTNTEAFF.

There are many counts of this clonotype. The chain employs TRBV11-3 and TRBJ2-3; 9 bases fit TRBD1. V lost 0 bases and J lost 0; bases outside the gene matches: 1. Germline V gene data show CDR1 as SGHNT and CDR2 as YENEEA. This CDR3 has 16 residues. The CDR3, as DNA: TGTGCCAGCAGCTTAGAAGGGACAGGGAGCACAGATACGCAGTATTTT. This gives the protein CASSLEGTGSTDTQYF.

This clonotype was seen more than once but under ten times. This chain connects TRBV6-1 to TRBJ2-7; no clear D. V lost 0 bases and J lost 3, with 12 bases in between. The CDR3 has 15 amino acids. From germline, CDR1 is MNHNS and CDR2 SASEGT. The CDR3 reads CASSEAGDSLYEQYF. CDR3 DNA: TGTGCCAGCAGTGAAGCTGGAGACTCTCTCTACGAGCAGTACTTC.

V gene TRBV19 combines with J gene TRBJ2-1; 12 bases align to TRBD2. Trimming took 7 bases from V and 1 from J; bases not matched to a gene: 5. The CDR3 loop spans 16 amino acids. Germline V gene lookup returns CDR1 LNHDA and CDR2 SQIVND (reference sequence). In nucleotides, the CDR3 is TGTGCCAGTAAAGGACTAGCGGGGATTTCCTACAATGAGCAGTTCTTC. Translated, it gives CASKGLAGISYNEQFF.

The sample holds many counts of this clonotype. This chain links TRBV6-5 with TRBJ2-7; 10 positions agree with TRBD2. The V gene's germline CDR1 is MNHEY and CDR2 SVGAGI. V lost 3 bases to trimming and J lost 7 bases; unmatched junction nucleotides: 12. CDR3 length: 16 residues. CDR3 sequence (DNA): TGTGCCAGCAGTTATCGCCTCAGCGGGAGGGCCGGAGAGCAGTACTTC. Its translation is CASSYRLSGRAGEQYF.

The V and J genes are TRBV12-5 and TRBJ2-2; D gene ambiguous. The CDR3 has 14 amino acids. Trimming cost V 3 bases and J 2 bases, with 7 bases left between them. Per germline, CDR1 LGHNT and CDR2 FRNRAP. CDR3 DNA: TGTGCTAGTGGTTTAGCCCCCAACACCGGGGAGCTGTTTTTT. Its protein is CASGLAPNTGELFF. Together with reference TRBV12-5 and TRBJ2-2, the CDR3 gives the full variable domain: DARVTQTPRHKVTEMGQEVTMRCQPILGHNTVFWYRQTMMQGLELLAYFRNRAPLDDSGMPKDRFSAEMPDATLATLKIQPSEPRDSAVYFCASGLAPNTGELFFGEGSRLTVL.

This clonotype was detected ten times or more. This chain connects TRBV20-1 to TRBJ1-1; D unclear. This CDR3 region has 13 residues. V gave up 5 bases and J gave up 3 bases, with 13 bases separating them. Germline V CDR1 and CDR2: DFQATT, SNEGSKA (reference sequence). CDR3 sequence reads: CSADDGVYTEAFF. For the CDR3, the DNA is TGCAGTGCTGACGATGGGGTTTACACTGAAGCTTTCTTT.

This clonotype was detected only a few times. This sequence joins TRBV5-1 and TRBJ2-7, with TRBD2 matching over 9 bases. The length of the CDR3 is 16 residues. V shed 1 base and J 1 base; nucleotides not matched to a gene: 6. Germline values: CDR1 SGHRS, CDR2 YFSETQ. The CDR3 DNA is TGCGCCAGCAGCTTGTTTTCTAGCGGGATGTCCTACGAGCAGTACTTC. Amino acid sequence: CASSLFSSGMSYEQYF.

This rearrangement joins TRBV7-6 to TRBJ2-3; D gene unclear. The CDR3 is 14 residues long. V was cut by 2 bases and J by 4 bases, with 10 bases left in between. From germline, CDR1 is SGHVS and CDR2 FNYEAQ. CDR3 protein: CASSLFSTADTQYF. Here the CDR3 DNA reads TGTGCCAGCAGCTTATTTTCAACAGCAGATACGCAGTATTTT.

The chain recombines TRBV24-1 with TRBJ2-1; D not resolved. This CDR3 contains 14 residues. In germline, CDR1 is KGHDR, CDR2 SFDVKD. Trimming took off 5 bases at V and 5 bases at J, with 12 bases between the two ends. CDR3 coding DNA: TGTGCCACCAGTGGTGCAGGTCTCCACAATGAGCAGTTCTTC. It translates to CATSGAGLHNEQFF.

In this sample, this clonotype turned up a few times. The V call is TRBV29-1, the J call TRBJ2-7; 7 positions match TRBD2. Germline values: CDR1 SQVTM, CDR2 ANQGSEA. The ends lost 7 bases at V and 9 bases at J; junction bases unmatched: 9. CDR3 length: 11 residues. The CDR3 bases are TGCAGCGGGGGAGGGAATGACGCGCAGTACTTC. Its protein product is CSGGGNDAQYF.

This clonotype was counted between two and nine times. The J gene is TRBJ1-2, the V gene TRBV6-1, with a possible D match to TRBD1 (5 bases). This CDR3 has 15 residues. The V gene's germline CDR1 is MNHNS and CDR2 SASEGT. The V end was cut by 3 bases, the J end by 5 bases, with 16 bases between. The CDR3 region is CASSEAGAPRYGYTF. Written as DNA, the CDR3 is TGTGCCAGCAGTGAGGCCGGGGCCCCAAGGTATGGCTACACCTTC.